This T cell receptor (beta chain) comes out of a study of vaccination and CD4 T cells after COVID-19. The treatment was: approximately 10-day PBMC culture with coronavirus spike peptide pools or control peptides (ViraFEST assay). Once obtained from cultured CD4+ T cells, the DNA was sequenced using the Oncomine TCR Beta short-read assay. TCRdb re-analysed the PCR reads in MiXCR, keeping a single row per CDR3 protein. The table shows about 25,000 distinct CDR3 sequences, with roughly 67% occurring only once. Remarks on this clonotype: Its specificity is unknown.

The CDR3 consists of 16 residues. CDR1 and CDR2 (germline): SGHDN, FVKESK. Trimming took off 0 bases at V and 0 bases at J, with 8 bases between the two ends. This TCR came from a human donor who received a COVID-19 vaccine. This sample comprised CD4+ T cells from blood, cultured in vitro, obtained after SARS-CoV-2 vaccination. V is TRBV14 and J is TRBJ2-2; D remains unclear. The CDR3 loop is CASSQDLPSNTGELFF. CDR3 in DNA: TGTGCCAGCAGCCAAGATTTACCCTCGAACACCGGGGAGCTGTTTTTT.